A selection of T cell receptor beta chains follows, all from one sample in a study of blood T cell repertoires in COVID-19. Repertoires were generated with immunoSEQ multiplex PCR, while TCRdb's copy carries only in-frame clones and drops some. The sample contains fewer than 300,000 clones, 80% to 95% of which appear only once. Sample: peripheral blood. Every receptor here comes from a woman younger than 45 with COVID-19, enrolled during active disease. Both conserved end residues are part of each CDR3. The order of the fields is V gene, J gene, D gene, clone size, CDR3 DNA, CDR3 protein. D genes are given only for firm matches. A row's size may be missing; if present it is once, few, many or a size class.

v_call: TRBV5-3
j_call: TRBJ2-7
d_call: TRBD2
clone_size: -
cdr3_nt: TGTGCCAGGACTAGCGGGAAGCCTCTCTCCTACGAGCAGTACTTC
cdr3_aa: CARTSGKPLSYEQYF

v_call: TRBV6-1
j_call: TRBJ1-5
d_call: -
clone_size: -
cdr3_nt: TGTGCCAGCAGTGCCAGCCGATCCAGGGTTGGGAATCAGCCCCAGCATTTT
cdr3_aa: CASSASRSRVGNQPQHF

v_call: TRBV5-4
j_call: TRBJ2-7
d_call: TRBD2
clone_size: -
cdr3_nt: TGTGCCAGCAGCGCGAAATTGACTAGCGGGATCTCCGAGCAGTACTTC
cdr3_aa: CASSAKLTSGISEQYF

v_call: TRBV11-2
j_call: TRBJ1-1
d_call: -
clone_size: once
cdr3_nt: TGTGCCAGCAGCTACGGGATTTATAACACTGAAGCTTTCTTT
cdr3_aa: CASSYGIYNTEAFF

v_call: TRBV9
j_call: TRBJ2-1
d_call: TRBD2
clone_size: -
cdr3_nt: TGTGCCAGCAGCGCGACTAGCTCATTCGACAATGAGCAGTTCTTC
cdr3_aa: CASSATSSFDNEQFF

v_call: TRBV5-1
j_call: TRBJ1-1
d_call: -
clone_size: -
cdr3_nt: TGCGCCAGCAGCTTGGCAGGCAGAAACACTGAAGCTTTCTTT
cdr3_aa: CASSLAGRNTEAFF

v_call: TRBV11-2
j_call: TRBJ2-1
d_call: TRBD2
clone_size: -
cdr3_nt: TGTGCCAGCAGCCCCCAAACTAGCGGGATCTACAATGAGCAGTTCTTC
cdr3_aa: CASSPQTSGIYNEQFF

v_call: TRBV18
j_call: TRBJ2-7
d_call: TRBD2
clone_size: -
cdr3_nt: TGTGCCAGCTCACCCACCGGGACTAGCAACGAGCAGTACTTC
cdr3_aa: CASSPTGTSNEQYF

v_call: TRBV29-1
j_call: TRBJ1-4
d_call: TRBD1
clone_size: -
cdr3_nt: TGCAGCGCGACAGGGGCAACTAATGAAAAACTGTTTTTT
cdr3_aa: CSATGATNEKLFF

v_call: TRBV29-1
j_call: TRBJ2-5
d_call: TRBD1
clone_size: -
cdr3_nt: TGCAGCGTCTTTCAGACAGGGGGATCAAGTGAGACCCAGTACTTC
cdr3_aa: CSVFQTGGSSETQYF